Listed below are T cell receptor beta chains from one sample, sequenced in a study of T-cell memory formation after mild COVID-19. TCRdb analysed the 5' RACE reads with MiXCR anew, one entry per CDR3 protein. The sample gives 550,000 to 700,000 distinct CDR3 sequences, roughly a sixth of which show up once; roughly 8.2% is in the top ten. Sequenced material: PBMCs or a T cell subset sorted from them (not recorded which). The receptors stem from an adult woman who had mild COVID-19 (a few samples of this study predate the infection). Cell type and time point are not known. CDR3s include the opening cysteine and the closing phenylalanine or tryptophan. The D gene is left open where the match is weak. Where a row states a size, it is once, few, many or the class of an expanded clone; other rows omit it.

size	V	J	D	DNA	CDR3
once	TRBV5-5	TRBJ1-5	TRBD1	TGTGCCAGCAGCTCACAGGGGTCAAACCATCAGCCCCAGCATTTT	CASSSQGSNHQPQHF
NA	TRBV20-1	TRBJ2-7	TRBD1	TGCAGTGCTAGAGATAACAGGGGTTACGAGCAGTACTTC	CSARDNRGYEQYF
few	TRBV3-1	TRBJ2-5	NA	TGTGCCAGCAGCCACGAGGGTGGAGAGACCCAGTACTTC	CASSHEGGETQYF
many	TRBV19	TRBJ1-1	TRBD1	TGTGCCAGCAGCGACAGGGTAAACACTGAAGCTTTCTTT	CASSDRVNTEAFF
few	TRBV11-2	TRBJ1-5	TRBD1	TGTGCCAGCAGCCACGATCCATTCGGACAGGGGGCAAGGCAGCCCCAGCATTTT	CASSHDPFGQGARQPQHF
few	TRBV27	TRBJ2-7	NA	TGTGCCAGCAGTTTTTCAGGGGCCCACGAGCAGTACTTC	CASSFSGAHEQYF
NA	TRBV6-5	TRBJ2-7	TRBD2	TGTGCCAGCCGGTACAAAGCGGGGTTGGGGGTAGCTCTGTACTTC	CASRYKAGLGVALYF
NA	TRBV27	TRBJ1-2	TRBD1	TGTGCCAGGGGAAAGACAGGGTCTTTGGGCTATGGCTACACCTTC	CARGKTGSLGYGYTF
NA	TRBV12-3/TRBV12-4	TRBJ1-6	TRBD1	TGTGCCAGCAGTTTCCGGTTGAGACAGGGGAGTAATTCACCCCTCCACTTT	CASSFRLRQGSNSPLHF
few	TRBV15	TRBJ1-2	NA	TGTGCCACGGGTACAGGGTCCGGCTATGGCTACACCTTC	CATGTGSGYGYTF
NA	TRBV11-2	TRBJ2-3	TRBD2	TGTGCCAGCAACCCCCCCGCTAGCGGAAGCACAGATACGCAGTATTTT	CASNPPASGSTDTQYF
few	TRBV5-6	TRBJ2-7	NA	TGTGCCAGCAGCTTGGCGGTCAGATCCTACGAGCAGTACTTC	CASSLAVRSYEQYF
NA	TRBV5-1	TRBJ2-7	NA	TGCGCCAGCAGCTTCGATAGGATGGGCTACGAGCAGTACTTC	CASSFDRMGYEQYF
NA	TRBV30	TRBJ2-2	NA	TGTGCCTGGAGTGTACCCTCCGGGCGCGGGCAAAACACCGGGGAGCTGTTTTTT	CAWSVPSGRGQNTGELFF
few	TRBV14	TRBJ2-3	NA	TGTGCCAGCAGCTCAACCGGGACCTTCAAGTATTTT	CASSSTGTFKYF
many	TRBV12-3/TRBV12-4	TRBJ2-5	NA	TGTGCCAGCAGCCCACTTTTAGAGACCCAGTACTTC	CASSPLLETQYF
NA	TRBV29-1	TRBJ1-1	NA	TGCAGCGCATGGGGCTTAGGAACTGAAGCTTTCTTT	CSAWGLGTEAFF
NA	TRBV5-1	TRBJ2-7	NA	TGCGCCAGCAGCCTGGGACTCACATCGTCCGGGAGCGAGCAGTACTTC	CASSLGLTSSGSEQYF
many	TRBV11-1	TRBJ2-3	NA	TGTGCCAGCAGCCTTGCCAGGGTGATCGGGCCTAGCACAGATACGCAGTATTTT	CASSLARVIGPSTDTQYF
few	TRBV29-1	TRBJ2-5	NA	TGCAGCGTTGAATTTTGGGAGGAGGGAGGAGAGACCCAGTACTTC	CSVEFWEEGGETQYF
few	TRBV10-3	TRBJ1-1	NA	TGTGCCATCAGGGGGGTGGGTAGAACTGAAGCTTTCTTT	CAIRGVGRTEAFF
few	TRBV24-1	TRBJ2-1	TRBD2	TGTGCCACCAGCGATTCTCGGACTAGCGTTTACAATGAGCAGTTCTTC	CATSDSRTSVYNEQFF
NA	TRBV3-1	TRBJ2-3	NA	TGTGCCAGCAGCCACGAGCTGGTTGGACCGGATACGCAGTATTTT	CASSHELVGPDTQYF
NA	TRBV6-5	TRBJ2-7	NA	TGTGCCAGCAGTTATCGGGGGAACGAGCAGTACTTC	CASSYRGNEQYF
NA	TRBV24-1	TRBJ1-1	NA	TGTGCCACCAGAACAACGGACAGTTTCACTGAAGCTTTCTTT	CATRTTDSFTEAFF
NA	TRBV20-1	TRBJ2-4	NA	TGCAGTGCTTACCACGGGGCAGACAAAAACATTCAGTACTTC	CSAYHGADKNIQYF
few	TRBV12-3/TRBV12-4	TRBJ1-5	NA	TGTGCCAGCAGTTTAGTGTTGGGTAATCAGCCCCAGCATTTT	CASSLVLGNQPQHF
NA	TRBV4-1	TRBJ1-2	NA	TGCGCCAGCAGCCAAGTTGGGCAGGGAGGGGGCTACACCTTC	CASSQVGQGGGYTF
few	TRBV12-3/TRBV12-4	TRBJ2-3	NA	TGTGCCAGCAGTTTATTGGGTTTTGGGACAGATACGCAGTATTTT	CASSLLGFGTDTQYF
NA	TRBV30	TRBJ1-1	NA	TGTGCCTGGACCAAAAGGGGAACGGAAGCTTTCTTT	CAWTKRGTEAFF
many	TRBV6-1	TRBJ1-1	NA	TGTGCCAGCGTCAAGACAACAGCGAACACTGAAGCTTTCTTT	CASVKTTANTEAFF
few	TRBV18	TRBJ1-3	NA	TGTGCCAGCTCACCAAACAGCTCTGGAAACACCATATATTTT	CASSPNSSGNTIYF
many	TRBV7-2	TRBJ2-5	NA	TGTGCCAGCAGCTTACAGGCGGGAGAGACCCAGTACTTC	CASSLQAGETQYF
few	TRBV6-2/TRBV6-3	TRBJ1-1	NA	TGTGCCAGCAGTTACTCCGCCCCGACTGAAGCTTTCTTT	CASSYSAPTEAFF
NA	TRBV7-6	TRBJ1-2	NA	TGTGCCAGCAGCCCGGTGACAGGCTATGGCTACACCTTC	CASSPVTGYGYTF
few	TRBV28	TRBJ1-6	NA	TGTGCCAGCAGTTTTCGGGGGGCGCGTAATTCACCCCTCCACTTT	CASSFRGARNSPLHF
NA	TRBV7-9	TRBJ1-1	NA	TGTGCCAGCAGCCTGGGGATGGAGTTTACGAACACTGAAGCTTTCTTT	CASSLGMEFTNTEAFF
few	TRBV7-9	TRBJ2-2	TRBD2	TGTGCCAGCAGCCAGGGCGGGGGAGGCACCACCGGGGAGCTGTTTTTT	CASSQGGGGTTGELFF
NA	TRBV12-3/TRBV12-4	TRBJ2-7	NA	TGTGCCAGCAGTCAGGCCCCCTCGGTCGTTTGGGGGCAGTACTTC	CASSQAPSVVWGQYF
few	TRBV6-5	TRBJ2-3	TRBD2	TGTGCCAGCAGTTACTCGGTGGTAGCGGGAGCAGACGATACGCAGTATTTT	CASSYSVVAGADDTQYF
few	TRBV7-2	TRBJ2-2	TRBD1	TGTGCCAGCAGCCGCGGACAGGGGGGGTTGACCGGGGAGCTGTTTTTT	CASSRGQGGLTGELFF
NA	TRBV6-4	TRBJ2-2	TRBD2	TGTGCCAGCAGCCATAGCGGGAGCGGATTTAACACCGGGGAGCTGTTTTTT	CASSHSGSGFNTGELFF
NA	TRBV11-2	TRBJ2-1	TRBD1	TGTGCCAGCAGCTTAGGTAGACAGGGGATCTTGTACAATGAGCAGTTCTTC	CASSLGRQGILYNEQFF
NA	TRBV6-2/TRBV6-3	TRBJ2-1	NA	TGTGCCAGCAGTTCCCCAGGGTCGATTTACAATGAGCAGTTCTTC	CASSSPGSIYNEQFF
few	TRBV7-2	TRBJ2-7	NA	TGTGCCAGCAGCTACGGACTCGACTCCTACGAGCAGTACTTC	CASSYGLDSYEQYF
NA	TRBV7-8	TRBJ2-5	TRBD1	TGTGCCAGCAGCTTAGGGGACAGAGAAGTAGAGACCCAGTACTTC	CASSLGDREVETQYF
NA	TRBV9	TRBJ2-7	NA	TGTGCCAGCAGCGTGGGCGTATTGGGCTACGAGCAGTACTTC	CASSVGVLGYEQYF
few	TRBV7-9	TRBJ1-4	TRBD1	TGTGCCAGCAGCAACGGACAGGTTTCAACTAATGAAAAACTGTTTTTT	CASSNGQVSTNEKLFF
NA	TRBV2	TRBJ2-2	NA	TGTGCCAGCAGTGTTCAGATGACCGGGGAGCTGTTTTTT	CASSVQMTGELFF
few	TRBV29-1	TRBJ2-4	TRBD1	TGCAGCGTTCACCTGCGGGGGACAGGGCACAAAAACATTCAGTACTTC	CSVHLRGTGHKNIQYF
few	TRBV9	TRBJ2-5	TRBD1	TGTGCCAGCAGCGCAGGGGGACAGACCCTTCAAGAGACCCAGTACTTC	CASSAGGQTLQETQYF
NA	TRBV11-2	TRBJ2-7	NA	TGTGCCAGCAGCTTAGCTCGGTACAACGGGCAGTACTTC	CASSLARYNGQYF